This is a list of T cell receptor beta chains from one sample in a study of CD8+ T cells in alopecia areata. Only in-frame clones appear in the TCRdb table, and some are missing; sequencing was by immunoSEQ multiplex PCR. This sample has about 110,000 clones, with roughly 50% found just once. Material: CD8+ T cells sorted from blood, obtained at week 24, from a patient treated with tofacitinib. These receptors came from a human donor with alopecia areata. Each CDR3 is given with its conserved first and last residue. Fields, in order: clone size, D gene, J gene, V gene, CDR3 protein, CDR3 DNA. A D gene is named only where the DNA matches it firmly. A clone size is listed for some rows: how often the clone was seen (once, few, many), or a class if it is expanded.

abundance: few
d_gene: .
j_gene: TRBJ2-7
v_gene: TRBV6-5
CDR3aa: CASSYVGSSEQYF
CDR3nt: TGTGCCAGCAGTTATGTGGGTTCTTCCGAGCAGTACTTC

abundance: .
d_gene: .
j_gene: TRBJ1-2
v_gene: TRBV27
CDR3aa: CASSLNPGLSGYTF
CDR3nt: TGTGCCAGCAGTCTCAACCCCGGACTTAGTGGCTACACCTTC

abundance: .
d_gene: TRBD1
j_gene: TRBJ2-3
v_gene: TRBV4-1
CDR3aa: CASSQDRQGSRDTQYF
CDR3nt: TGCGCCAGCAGCCAAGATCGACAGGGGAGTAGAGATACGCAGTATTTT

abundance: few
d_gene: .
j_gene: TRBJ1-1
v_gene: TRBV7-8
CDR3aa: CASSWQGVGGTEAFF
CDR3nt: TGTGCCAGCAGCTGGCAAGGTGTGGGCGGCACTGAAGCTTTCTTT

abundance: once
d_gene: TRBD1
j_gene: TRBJ2-2
v_gene: TRBV4-1
CDR3aa: CASSQAYRGGRELFF
CDR3nt: TGCGCCAGCAGCCAAGCATACAGGGGTGGGCGGGAGCTGTTTTTT

abundance: few
d_gene: .
j_gene: TRBJ2-1
v_gene: TRBV27
CDR3aa: CASSFLGGLNEQFF
CDR3nt: TGTGCCAGCAGTTTTTTGGGGGGGCTAAATGAGCAGTTCTTC

abundance: few
d_gene: .
j_gene: TRBJ2-1
v_gene: TRBV14
CDR3aa: CASSHAGDNEQFF
CDR3nt: TGTGCCAGCAGCCACGCAGGGGACAATGAGCAGTTCTTC

abundance: .
d_gene: .
j_gene: TRBJ2-7
v_gene: TRBV7-9
CDR3aa: CASSSGFYEQYF
CDR3nt: TGTGCCAGCAGCTCGGGATTCTACGAGCAGTACTTC

abundance: .
d_gene: TRBD2
j_gene: TRBJ2-1
v_gene: TRBV7-2
CDR3aa: CASSLERAAGPYNEQFF
CDR3nt: TGTGCCAGCAGCTTAGAGCGGGCAGCGGGGCCCTACAATGAGCAGTTCTTC

abundance: .
d_gene: .
j_gene: TRBJ2-1
v_gene: TRBV2
CDR3aa: CASQNRVGYNEQFF
CDR3nt: TGTGCCAGCCAAAACAGGGTTGGCTACAATGAGCAGTTCTTC

abundance: .
d_gene: .
j_gene: TRBJ2-3
v_gene: TRBV27
CDR3aa: CASSMRKGTQYF
CDR3nt: TGTGCCAGCAGTATGAGAAAGGGTACGCAGTATTTT

abundance: .
d_gene: TRBD1
j_gene: TRBJ2-1
v_gene: TRBV7-9
CDR3aa: CASSIGTGQGRYEQFF
CDR3nt: TGTGCCAGCAGCATAGGGACGGGACAGGGGAGGTATGAGCAGTTCTTC

abundance: few
d_gene: TRBD1
j_gene: TRBJ1-2
v_gene: TRBV27
CDR3aa: CASRTSGTANYGYTF
CDR3nt: TGTGCCAGCAGAACCTCCGGGACAGCTAACTATGGCTACACCTTC

abundance: .
d_gene: TRBD1
j_gene: TRBJ1-1
v_gene: TRBV9
CDR3aa: CASSVGDSLDTEAFF
CDR3nt: TGTGCCAGCAGCGTAGGGGACAGCTTGGACACTGAAGCTTTCTTT

abundance: .
d_gene: .
j_gene: TRBJ2-7
v_gene: TRBV4-1
CDR3aa: CASSPSSVSYEQYF
CDR3nt: TGCGCCAGCAGCCCGTCGTCAGTTTCCTACGAGCAGTACTTC

abundance: .
d_gene: .
j_gene: TRBJ1-2
v_gene: TRBV27
CDR3aa: CASSLSRGGYGYTF
CDR3nt: TGTGCCAGCAGTTTATCGAGAGGGGGCTATGGCTACACCTTC

abundance: few
d_gene: TRBD1
j_gene: TRBJ2-1
v_gene: TRBV6-5
CDR3aa: CASSWDSVYNEQFF
CDR3nt: TGTGCCAGCAGTTGGGACAGCGTATACAATGAGCAGTTCTTC

abundance: few
d_gene: TRBD1
j_gene: TRBJ2-1
v_gene: TRBV19
CDR3aa: CASSMTPGQGYNEQFF
CDR3nt: TGTGCCAGTAGTATGACCCCGGGACAGGGGTACAATGAGCAGTTCTTC

abundance: .
d_gene: .
j_gene: TRBJ2-7
v_gene: TRBV27
CDR3aa: CASSFGRIAYEQYF
CDR3nt: TGTGCCAGCAGTTTCGGCAGAATCGCCTACGAGCAGTACTTC

abundance: few
d_gene: .
j_gene: TRBJ1-5
v_gene: TRBV7-8
CDR3aa: CASSSLDGGNQPQHF
CDR3nt: TGTGCCAGCAGCTCATTGGACGGAGGCAATCAGCCCCAGCATTTT

abundance: .
d_gene: .
j_gene: TRBJ2-5
v_gene: TRBV25-1
CDR3aa: CASSEWEHKDSQETQYF
CDR3nt: TGTGCCAGCAGTGAATGGGAACATAAAGACTCCCAAGAGACCCAGTACTTC

abundance: few
d_gene: .
j_gene: TRBJ2-2
v_gene: TRBV27
CDR3aa: CASMGFGGPSSGELFF
CDR3nt: TGTGCCAGCATGGGATTCGGGGGGCCCTCCTCCGGGGAGCTGTTTTTT

abundance: .
d_gene: .
j_gene: TRBJ2-7
v_gene: TRBV29-1
CDR3aa: CSAWGPQHEQYF
CDR3nt: TGCAGCGCTTGGGGACCCCAGCACGAGCAGTACTTC

abundance: .
d_gene: .
j_gene: TRBJ2-1
v_gene: TRBV4-3
CDR3aa: CASSQVEGSGWNEQFF
CDR3nt: TGCGCCAGCAGCCAAGTGGAGGGCTCGGGTTGGAATGAGCAGTTCTTC

abundance: .
d_gene: TRBD2
j_gene: TRBJ2-1
v_gene: TRBV6-1
CDR3aa: CASSEAAGGPNEQFF
CDR3nt: TGTGCCAGCAGTGAAGCAGCGGGGGGGCCCAATGAGCAGTTCTTC

abundance: .
d_gene: .
j_gene: TRBJ2-5
v_gene: TRBV25-1
CDR3aa: CASRSDRIYQETQYF
CDR3nt: TGTGCCAGCAGGTCTGACAGGATATACCAAGAGACCCAGTACTTC

abundance: .
d_gene: TRBD1
j_gene: TRBJ1-2
v_gene: TRBV29-1
CDR3aa: CSVGPSGTGEDYGYTF
CDR3nt: TGCAGCGTTGGCCCCTCCGGGACAGGGGAGGACTATGGCTACACCTTC

abundance: .
d_gene: .
j_gene: TRBJ2-3
v_gene: TRBV7-9
CDR3aa: CASTGTPDTQYF
CDR3nt: TGTGCCAGCACGGGGACCCCAGATACGCAGTATTTT

abundance: .
d_gene: TRBD1
j_gene: TRBJ2-5
v_gene: TRBV5-1
CDR3aa: CASSLLSRGQGAGETQYF
CDR3nt: TGCGCCAGCAGCTTGCTCAGCCGAGGACAGGGGGCGGGAGAGACCCAGTACTTC

abundance: .
d_gene: .
j_gene: TRBJ1-3
v_gene: TRBV4-1
CDR3aa: CASSQHSGSRGNTIYF
CDR3nt: TGCGCCAGCAGCCAACACTCGGGTTCCCGAGGAAACACCATATATTTT

abundance: few
d_gene: .
j_gene: TRBJ2-1
v_gene: TRBV6-5
CDR3aa: CATQPGGENNEQFF
CDR3nt: TGTGCCACCCAGCCGGGGGGCGAGAACAATGAGCAGTTCTTC

abundance: .
d_gene: .
j_gene: TRBJ1-2
v_gene: TRBV6-1
CDR3aa: CASTTGEANYGYTF
CDR3nt: TGTGCCAGCACCACGGGCGAAGCTAACTATGGCTACACCTTC

abundance: .
d_gene: TRBD1
j_gene: TRBJ1-1
v_gene: TRBV5-4
CDR3aa: CASSQVTGGYSEAFF
CDR3nt: TGTGCCAGCAGCCAGGTGACAGGGGGCTACAGTGAAGCTTTCTTT

abundance: .
d_gene: .
j_gene: TRBJ2-7
v_gene: TRBV14
CDR3aa: CASSPGERVRSYEQYF
CDR3nt: TGTGCCAGCAGCCCTGGGGAAAGGGTGAGATCCTACGAGCAGTACTTC

abundance: few
d_gene: .
j_gene: TRBJ1-2
v_gene: TRBV4-1
CDR3aa: CASSQDRGKDYGYTF
CDR3nt: TGCGCCAGCAGCCAAGACAGGGGCAAAGACTATGGCTACACCTTC

abundance: .
d_gene: TRBD1
j_gene: TRBJ2-7
v_gene: TRBV7-6
CDR3aa: CASSSGTGIYEQYF
CDR3nt: TGTGCCAGCAGCTCCGGGACAGGGATCTACGAGCAGTACTTC

abundance: .
d_gene: .
j_gene: TRBJ2-3
v_gene: TRBV27
CDR3aa: CASSLWGAGDTQYF
CDR3nt: TGTGCCAGCAGTTTGTGGGGGGCAGGTGATACGCAGTATTTT

abundance: .
d_gene: .
j_gene: TRBJ1-3
v_gene: TRBV4-1
CDR3aa: CASSQERARSGNTIYF
CDR3nt: TGCGCCAGCAGCCAAGAAAGAGCGCGCTCTGGAAACACCATATATTTT

abundance: .
d_gene: TRBD1
j_gene: TRBJ1-1
v_gene: TRBV5-6
CDR3aa: CASSLGDSEAFF
CDR3nt: TGTGCCAGCAGCTTGGGGGACAGTGAAGCTTTCTTT

abundance: .
d_gene: .
j_gene: TRBJ2-3
v_gene: TRBV29-1
CDR3aa: CSVTEVDTQYF
CDR3nt: TGCAGCGTCACAGAGGTGGATACGCAGTATTTT

abundance: few
d_gene: TRBD2
j_gene: TRBJ2-5
v_gene: TRBV4-1
CDR3aa: CASSPHPSGGVQETQYF
CDR3nt: TGCGCCAGCAGCCCCCATCCTAGCGGGGGTGTACAAGAGACCCAGTACTTC

abundance: .
d_gene: .
j_gene: TRBJ1-1
v_gene: TRBV6-5
CDR3aa: CASNPGMNTEAFF
CDR3nt: TGTGCCAGCAACCCAGGGATGAACACTGAAGCTTTCTTT

abundance: .
d_gene: .
j_gene: TRBJ1-4
v_gene: TRBV25-1
CDR3aa: CASSEYYREEKLFF
CDR3nt: TGTGCCAGCAGTGAGTACTACAGGGAGGAAAAACTGTTTTTT

abundance: .
d_gene: .
j_gene: TRBJ2-7
v_gene: TRBV5-1
CDR3aa: CASSPLGGGIYEQYF
CDR3nt: TGCGCCAGCAGCCCCCTGGGGGGAGGTATCTACGAGCAGTACTTC

abundance: .
d_gene: .
j_gene: TRBJ2-1
v_gene: TRBV4-1
CDR3aa: CASAASPLNNEQFF
CDR3nt: TGCGCCAGCGCCGCGTCCCCACTTAACAATGAGCAGTTCTTC

abundance: .
d_gene: TRBD1
j_gene: TRBJ2-7
v_gene: TRBV6-5
CDR3aa: CASSRGLDEQYF
CDR3nt: TGTGCCAGCTCGAGGGGGCTGGACGAGCAGTACTTC

abundance: .
d_gene: .
j_gene: TRBJ2-7
v_gene: TRBV4-3
CDR3aa: CASSPDGVNEQYF
CDR3nt: TGCGCCAGCAGCCCCGATGGGGTCAACGAGCAGTACTTC

abundance: .
d_gene: TRBD1
j_gene: TRBJ1-6
v_gene: TRBV30
CDR3aa: CAWRGPEQGPLHF
CDR3nt: TGTGCCTGGAGGGGACCTGAACAGGGGCCCCTCCACTTT

abundance: few
d_gene: .
j_gene: TRBJ2-2
v_gene: TRBV5-6
CDR3aa: CASSSSPFVGTGELFF
CDR3nt: TGTGCCAGCAGCTCGTCTCCGTTTGTGGGCACCGGGGAGCTGTTTTTT

abundance: .
d_gene: .
j_gene: TRBJ2-6
v_gene: TRBV7-8
CDR3aa: CASSFSRMSPGANVLTF
CDR3nt: TGTGCCAGCAGCTTTTCCCGAATGAGTCCTGGGGCCAACGTCCTGACTTTC

abundance: .
d_gene: TRBD1
j_gene: TRBJ2-2
v_gene: TRBV6-5
CDR3aa: CASSYGQGGSWELFF
CDR3nt: TGTGCCAGCAGTTACGGACAGGGGGGATCCTGGGAGCTGTTTTTT

abundance: .
d_gene: TRBD1
j_gene: TRBJ1-1
v_gene: TRBV9
CDR3aa: CASSNTGATEAFF
CDR3nt: TGTGCCAGCAGCAATACAGGGGCCACTGAAGCTTTCTTT

abundance: .
d_gene: TRBD2
j_gene: TRBJ2-3
v_gene: TRBV7-8
CDR3aa: CASSHLAGGLLGIDTQYF
CDR3nt: TGTGCCAGCAGCCATCTAGCGGGGGGGCTTCTCGGAATTGATACGCAGTATTTT

abundance: .
d_gene: TRBD1
j_gene: TRBJ1-1
v_gene: TRBV30
CDR3aa: CAWSVPPGGNTEAFF
CDR3nt: TGTGCCTGGAGTGTACCACCAGGGGGGAACACTGAAGCTTTCTTT